The T cell receptor (beta chain) under discussion was sequenced for a study of blood T cell repertoires in COVID-19. Study-wide context: Sites in the United States, Italy and Spain provided acute and convalescent COVID-19 samples. T cells, B-cell-depleted T cells, or PBMCs supplied cDNA or gDNA.

The count of this clone is one. The germline V gene has CDR1 SGHRS and CDR2 YFSETQ. The ends lost 6 bases at V and 5 bases at J; junction bases unmatched: 13. This CDR3 contains 16 residues. In the authors' methods: It was from reference gene primer amplification that nucleated cell counts were estimated. Here immunoSEQ multiplex PCR was the method, and the copy in TCRdb shows in-frame clones only, minus some. V and J calls and clone size are as listed in that table; D and trimming were resolved from the DNA. This sample has 130,000 or so clones, with around 80% found just once. The sequencing input was peripheral blood. This clonotype was obtained from a woman aged 55-69 years with acute or convalescent COVID-19. This chain uses TRBV5-1 with TRBJ2-5; 10 bases are a match to TRBD2. This CDR3 reads CASTANLAGVGETQYF. The CDR3 DNA follows: TGCGCCAGCACCGCTAACCTAGCGGGGGTAGGGGAGACCCAGTACTTC.